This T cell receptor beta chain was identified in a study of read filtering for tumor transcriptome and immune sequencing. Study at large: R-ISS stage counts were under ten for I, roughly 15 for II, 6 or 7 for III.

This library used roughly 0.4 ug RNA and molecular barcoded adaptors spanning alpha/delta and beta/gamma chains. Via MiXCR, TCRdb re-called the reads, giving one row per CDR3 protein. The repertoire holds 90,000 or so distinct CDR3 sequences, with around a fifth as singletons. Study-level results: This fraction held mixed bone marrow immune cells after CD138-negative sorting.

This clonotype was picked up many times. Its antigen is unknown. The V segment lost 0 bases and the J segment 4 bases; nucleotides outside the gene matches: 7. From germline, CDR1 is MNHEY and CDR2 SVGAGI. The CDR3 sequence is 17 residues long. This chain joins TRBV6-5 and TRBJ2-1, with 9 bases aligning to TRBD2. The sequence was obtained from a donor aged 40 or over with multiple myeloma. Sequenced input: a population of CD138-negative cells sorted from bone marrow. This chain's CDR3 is CASSYSRSSGVYNEQFF. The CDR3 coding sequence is TGTGCCAGCAGTTACTCGCGGTCTAGCGGGGTATACAATGAGCAGTTCTTC.